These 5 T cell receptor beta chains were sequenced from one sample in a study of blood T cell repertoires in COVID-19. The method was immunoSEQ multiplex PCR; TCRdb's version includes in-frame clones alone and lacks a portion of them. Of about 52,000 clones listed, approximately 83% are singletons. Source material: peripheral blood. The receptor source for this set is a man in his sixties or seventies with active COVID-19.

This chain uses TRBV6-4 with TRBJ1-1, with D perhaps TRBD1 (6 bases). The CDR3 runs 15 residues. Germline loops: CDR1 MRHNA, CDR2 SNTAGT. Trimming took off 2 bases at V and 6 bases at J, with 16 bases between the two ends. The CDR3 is CASSDTEGGRAEAFF. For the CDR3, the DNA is TGTGCCAGCAGTGACACCGAGGGGGGGCGAGCTGAAGCTTTCTTT.

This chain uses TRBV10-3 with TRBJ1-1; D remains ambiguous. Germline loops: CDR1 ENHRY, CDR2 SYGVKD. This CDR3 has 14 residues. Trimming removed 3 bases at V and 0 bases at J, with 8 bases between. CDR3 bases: TGTGCCATCAGTGATTCCGGGATGAACACTGAAGCTTTCTTT. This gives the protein CAISDSGMNTEAFF.

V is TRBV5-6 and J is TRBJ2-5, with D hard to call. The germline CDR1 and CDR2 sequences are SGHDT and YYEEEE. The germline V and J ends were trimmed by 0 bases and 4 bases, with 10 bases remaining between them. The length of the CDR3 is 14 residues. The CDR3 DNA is TGTGCCAGCAGCTTGGTAACCAGGCGAGAGACCCAGTACTTC. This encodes CASSLVTRRETQYF.

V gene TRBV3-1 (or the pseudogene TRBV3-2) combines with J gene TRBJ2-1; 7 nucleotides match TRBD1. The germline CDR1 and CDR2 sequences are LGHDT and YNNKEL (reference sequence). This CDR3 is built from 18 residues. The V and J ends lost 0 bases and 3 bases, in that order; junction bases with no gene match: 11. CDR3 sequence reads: CASSQESAWTGNYNEQFF. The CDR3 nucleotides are TGTGCCAGCAGCCAAGAAAGTGCTTGGACAGGAAACTACAATGAGCAGTTCTTC.

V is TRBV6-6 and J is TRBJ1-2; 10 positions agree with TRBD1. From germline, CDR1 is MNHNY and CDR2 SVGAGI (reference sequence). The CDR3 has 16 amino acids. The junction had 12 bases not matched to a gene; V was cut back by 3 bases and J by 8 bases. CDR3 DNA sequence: TGTGCCAGCAGTTATACGAATGCCGGGACAGGGGAGGGCTACACCTTC. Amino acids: CASSYTNAGTGEGYTF.